Listed here are 6 T cell receptor beta chains from one sample, sequenced in a study of OX40 agonist ivuxolimab in advanced cancers. Preparation of the library involved the immunoSEQ multiplex PCR assay. TCRdb retrieved this table from immuneACCESS and kept in-frame rearrangements only. Not all clones are present; in checked studies, unresolved V genes account for under half, and no reason is known for the remainder. The sample table holds around 83,000 clones, of which around 85% were seen once. Approximately 7.4% of the sample rests with the top ten. The specimen was CD4+ or CD8+ T cells sorted from blood, collected in a trial of the OX40 agonist ivuxolimab. All receptors derive from an adult with an advanced solid tumor such as melanoma, head and neck, liver or kidney cancer.

This chain links TRBV25-1 with TRBJ2-5; TRBD2 aligns across 9 bases. CDR3 length equals 13 residues. CDR1 and CDR2 from the germline V gene are MGHDK and SYGVNS. Trimming took 7 bases from V and 4 from J; bases not matched to a gene: 4. The CDR3 spells CASKSGRTETQYF. The CDR3 coding sequence is TGTGCCAGCAAGAGCGGGAGGACAGAGACCCAGTACTTC.

The CDR3, as DNA: TGTGCCAGCAGTTCTAATCACAATCAGCCCCAGCATTTT. Its translation is CASSSNHNQPQHF. V and J are TRBV27 and TRBJ1-5; no clear D. The CDR3 is 13 amino acids. Germline V gene lookup returns CDR1 MNHEY and CDR2 SMNVEV (reference sequence). The V and J ends lost 4 bases and 3 bases respectively, with 7 bases between them.

This rearrangement joins TRBV11-3 to TRBJ2-1; the match to TRBD2 covers 7 bases. Germline V gene data show CDR1 as SGHNT and CDR2 as YENEEA. V gave up 3 bases and J gave up 0 bases; unmatched junction bases: 8. The CDR3 sequence is 17 residues long. The CDR3 sequence is CASSFQRGGSSYNEQFF. The CDR3 DNA reads as TGTGCCAGCAGCTTCCAACGCGGGGGTAGCTCCTACAATGAGCAGTTCTTC.

This chain links TRBV18 with TRBJ2-2; 11 bases are shared with TRBD2. CDR3 length equals 14 residues. The trim removed 10 bases at V and 4 bases at J, leaving 5 bases unmatched. Germline lookup yields CDR1 KGHSH and CDR2 LQKENI. Written as DNA, the CDR3 is TGTGCCACGCGACTAGCGGGGACCACCGGGGAGCTGTTTTTT. It codes for CATRLAGTTGELFF.

This chain connects TRBV28 to TRBJ1-1; TRBD1 matches 8 bases. This CDR3 comprises 15 residues. The junction had 6 bases not matched to a gene; V was cut back by 5 bases and J by 1 base. Germline CDR1 MDHEN, CDR2 SYDVKM. In DNA form, the CDR3 reads TGTGCCAGCAGTCCGACAGGGGAGGAGAACACTGAAGCTTTCTTT. It is translated as CASSPTGEENTEAFF.

The chain recombines TRBV19 with TRBJ2-3; D is unresolved. CDR3 size: 14 residues. V dropped 3 bases and J dropped 6 bases, with 13 bases sitting between them. CDR1 and CDR2 (germline): LNHDA, SQIVND (reference sequence). This CDR3 reads CASSMDALWDTQYF. In DNA form, the CDR3 reads TGTGCCAGTAGTATGGACGCCCTCTGGGATACGCAGTATTTT.